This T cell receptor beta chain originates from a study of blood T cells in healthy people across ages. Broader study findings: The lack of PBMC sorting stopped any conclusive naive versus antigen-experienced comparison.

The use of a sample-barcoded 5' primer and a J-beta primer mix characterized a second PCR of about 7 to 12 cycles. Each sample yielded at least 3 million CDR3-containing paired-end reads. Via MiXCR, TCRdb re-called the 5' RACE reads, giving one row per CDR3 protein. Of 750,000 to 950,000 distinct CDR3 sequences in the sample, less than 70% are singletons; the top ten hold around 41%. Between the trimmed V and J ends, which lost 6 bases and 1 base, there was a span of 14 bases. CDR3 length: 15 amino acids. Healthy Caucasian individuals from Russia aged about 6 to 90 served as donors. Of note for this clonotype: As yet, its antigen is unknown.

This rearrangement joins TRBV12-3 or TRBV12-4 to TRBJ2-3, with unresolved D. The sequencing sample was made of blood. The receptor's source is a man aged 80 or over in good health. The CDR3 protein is CASSRRPIRTDTQYF. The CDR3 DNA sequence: TGTGCCAGCAGCCGACGGCCTATTCGCACAGATACGCAGTATTTT.